This T cell receptor beta chain was identified during a study of cytomegalovirus exposure and HLA in healthy donors (dated by TCRdb to 2015 to 2018). At the level of the whole study: In an earlier analysis of under 600 of the donors, roughly 300 Gb of sequence data and 120 million or so unique TCR beta sequences from roughly 190 million T cells were reported. An early release covering roughly 580 HLA-typed donors comprised approximately 300 gigabases of sequencing data and around 86 million unique TCR sequences. Of the 300 to 450 genotyped donors, 70% to 90% were placed in the genetic ancestry cluster associated with self-reported Caucasian donors. The aim of the study was to test whether cataloging public T cell receptors could identify signatures of past pathogen exposure. Using immunosequencing, the study profiled T cell repertoires from 640 or so subjects and related those repertoires to cytomegalovirus serostatus. A separate validation cohort of roughly 120 different subjects was used in addition to the 666-subject first cohort. To predict cytomegalovirus infection status, the study brought together high-throughput TCR immunosequencing, statistical association of individual TCRs with disease status, and machine learning. To study patterns of TCR occurrence, a later analysis re-analyzed previously published TCR beta repertoires from 666 donors and added high-resolution HLA genotyping. Rather than drawing on any new phenotypic data, the later analysis identified candidate immune exposures from TCR beta sequences and the way those sequences occurred across donors. In an earlier analysis of over 550 of the donors, high-throughput TCR beta sequencing was used to judge whether each TCR beta V gene segment behaved as functional or pseudogenic. Donor age, sex, ethnicity and CMV serostatus were compiled together with the repertoire data. A later genetic analysis used genome-wide SNP genotypes for about three fifths of the 666 donors, treating that subset as a discovery cohort. Every repertoire in the discovery cohort had been generated on one and the same sequencing platform. Both class I and class II loci were covered by HLA typing, at four-digit resolution. The number of donors typed differed by locus, with roughly 629-640 for A, B, C, DRB1 and DQB1, more than 500 for DQA1, approximately 570 for DPA1, and under 490 for DPB1. Four to six DR-DQ haplotypes were handled as single units for association and clustering, since linkage in the cohort was strong. Among some 400 genotyped donors of the cohort, an average of approximately 230,000 unique TCR beta nucleotide sequences were sequenced per donor, 15% to 20% of them non-productive.

This clone has just one count. This receptor's antigen is unknown. No much larger clonotype is one base removed from it; base qualities were not supplied. What the work shows at the level of the full study, not this receptor alone: In an earlier analysis of around 600 of the donors, most TCR beta V segments were observed in productive rearrangements about 87% or about 30% of the time, broadly matching IMGT annotations. Some IMGT-functional V segments, including TRBV6-2 and TRBV6-3, could not be distinguished by the 87-base-pair reads and were therefore excluded. Because counts were too low, roughly 17 rarely observed V segments, including chromosome 9 orphons, were left out of the earlier analysis of roughly 600 of the donors. In a later analysis, TCR association rates were found to vary across HLA loci, with the most associated TCRs seen for DRB1 alleles and the fewest for HLA-C alleles. When HLA alleles, especially DR and DQ, strongly co-occurred, attributing TCR associations to individual alleles was difficult. In a later analysis, several top co-occurrence clusters were reported to appear linked to parvovirus B19, influenza, CMV and Epstein-Barr virus. In a later genetic analysis, fewer N-insertions in productive TCRs were reported among donors in an Asian-associated ancestry cluster than the approximately 710-donor mean. It was suggested by the authors that the approach could potentially be generalized to other disease states and immunological phenotypes. Most CMV-associated TCR beta chains appeared to be HLA-restricted in a later analysis, and the HLA associations seemed to be driven largely by CMV exposure. While some public TCRs were present in many individuals, most TCR sequences turned up only very rarely across donors. The study gave a list of some 150 TCR beta chains associated with cytomegalovirus. A cluster of highly shared sequence variants was judged likely to be a technical artifact of the sequencing pipeline. Because HLA typing was missing for some donors at each locus, association tests included only the typed subset. V-gene and J-gene trimming of TCR beta chains was associated with a missense DCLRE1C variant in a later genetic analysis, and the association was replicated in an independent cohort. The classifier was reported to diagnose cytomegalovirus status with high specificity and sensitivity in both the original cohort and the validation cohort. Specific HLA alleles were associated with 18,000 or so TCR beta sequences at a false discovery rate of 0.05 in a later analysis. Correlated functional status among segregating V segments might be attributable to linkage disequilibrium, but an unknown experimental factor could not be ruled out. A further reported finding was that TCR beta sequences accurately predicted the HLA-A and HLA-B alleles for most subjects in the first cohort. Roughly uniform sequencing depth across donors was assumed in presence/absence analyses, although this assumption may not hold. Only TCR beta chains were sequenced in this cohort, and the absence of alpha or paired-chain data limited detectable features. In vitro tests confirmed that a few of the cytomegalovirus-associated TCR beta chains recognize cytomegalovirus antigens. A later analysis found that HLA-associated TCR beta chains were more clonally expanded and had lower generation probabilities than equally common non-associated chains. For the cohort, immune exposure information was limited to CMV serostatus.

From the cysteine through the phenylalanine, the CDR3 covers 13 amino acids. Only CDR3 DNA remains: 39 bases, in frame from the first base. CDR1 and CDR2, looked up from the germline V gene (reference sequence), are MNHEY and SMNVEV. The germline ends are 10 bases apart after V is trimmed by 5 bases and J by 4 bases. In total, over 600 healthy bone marrow donors made up the cohort. At the time of sampling, all cohort members were nominally healthy, though unrecorded immune exposures were likely present. The donor tested CMV seronegative and was one of the 352 seronegative cohort members. Every donor gave a peripheral blood sample, and the peripheral blood mononuclear cells from that sample were used for TCR beta sequencing. The Qiagen DNeasy Blood Extraction Kit was used to extract genomic DNA from the blood cell samples. Receptor libraries were prepared by the immunoSEQ multiplex PCR assay. A mixture of 60 forward primers for TCR Vbeta segments and 13 reverse primers for TCR Jbeta segments was used in the multiplex PCR. The CDR3 region of rearranged TCR beta genes was amplified from genomic DNA with a multiplex PCR assay. The Illumina HiSeq System was used to sequence the amplified TCR beta libraries as 87-base-pair reads. Processing in the source paper ran as follows. A later analysis tallied roughly 80 million unique TCR beta chains across the roughly 610 repertoires, and roughly 11 million of those chains were shared by two or more donors. Raw reads were error-corrected and collapsed into unique sequences with a nearest-neighbor algorithm that merged closely related sequences to remove PCR and sequencing errors. V, D and J gene segments were assigned by aligning CDR3 sequences to IMGT reference sequences. For a sequence to be retained, a match of at least six nucleotides to both a V gene segment and a J gene segment was required. A rearrangement was called productive if the CDR3 had no stop codons and remained in frame with V and J, and every other rearrangement was called non-productive. Following IMGT convention, CDR3 was defined as the stretch from the second conserved V-encoded cysteine to the conserved J-encoded phenylalanine. The earlier analysis of 550 to 650 of the donors excluded any sequence lacking an unambiguous match to a single V gene segment. An earlier analysis of several hundred of the donors classified V segments as functional when productive rearrangements were above 56.7% and as segregating when the standard deviation between donors was above 5%. A statistical classification framework was built to diagnose cytomegalovirus status from the catalog of TCR beta chain sequences. A later analysis assigned V and J genes by comparing TCR nucleotide sequences with IMGT/GENE-DB human TR gene sequences. The TCRdist pipeline was used in a later analysis to assign CDR3 sequences and most-parsimonious VDJ recombination scenarios. In a later analysis, each TCR beta chain was defined by its CDR3 amino acid sequence together with its V-gene family, and reads without a unique V-gene family were excluded. A later analysis removed 550 to 700 highly shared, low-generation-probability nucleotide sequences to deal with suspected cross-contamination and a sequencing artifact. A later analysis calculated a clonal expansion index for each public chain from normalized within-repertoire ranks of inferred template counts. In a later analysis, generation probabilities were computed with a VDJ recombination model fitted to out-of-frame rearrangements, and the resulting probabilities were checked against IGoR. In a later analysis, TCR-TCR, TCR-HLA and TCR-CMV co-occurrence was scored with hypergeometric tests, and a repertoire-size bias correction was applied to TCR pairs. To estimate false discovery rates, a later analysis permuted the HLA or CMV assignments 20 times. In a later analysis, co-occurring TCRs were grouped using DBSCAN, with TCRdist sequence similarity added in when clustering inside HLA-allele-positive subsets. Repertoires with fewer than 30,000 or more than 120,000 public chains, plus five repertoires with anomalous nucleotide sharing, were excluded from co-occurrence clustering. Here the immuneACCESS table is served through TCRdb, limited to in-frame sequences with V and J called. Missing clones are a known gap in these copies; in checked studies unresolved V genes cover under half, and the rest lacks a known reason. The V and J calls and the clone size are those of that table, but D and trimming were determined from the DNA. This sample comprises some 92,000 clones, approximately 79% of them detected only once. The ten top clones hold 2.7% of the sample.

Sequences were obtained from PBMCs. The rearranged segments are TRBV27 and TRBJ2-3, and the D gene may be TRBD1, 5 bases matching. The origin of this receptor is a man between 25 and 39 years old in good health and CMV-seronegative. The CDR3 protein is CASSIGHPDTQYF. The sequenced DNA is TGTGCCAGCAGTATCGGACACCCAGATACGCAGTATTTT.